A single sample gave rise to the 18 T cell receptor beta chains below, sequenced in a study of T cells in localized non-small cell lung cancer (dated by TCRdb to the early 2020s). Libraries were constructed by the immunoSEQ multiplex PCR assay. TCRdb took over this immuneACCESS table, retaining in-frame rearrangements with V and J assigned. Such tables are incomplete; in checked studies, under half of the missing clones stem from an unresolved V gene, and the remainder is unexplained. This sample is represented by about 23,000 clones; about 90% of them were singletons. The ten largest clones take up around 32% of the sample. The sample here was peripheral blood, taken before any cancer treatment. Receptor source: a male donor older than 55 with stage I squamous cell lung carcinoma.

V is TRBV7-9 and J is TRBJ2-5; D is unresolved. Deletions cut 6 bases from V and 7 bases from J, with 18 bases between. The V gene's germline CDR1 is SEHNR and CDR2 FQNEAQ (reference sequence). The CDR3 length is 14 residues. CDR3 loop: CASSFGGVLGTQYF. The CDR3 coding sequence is TGTGCCAGCAGTTTCGGCGGAGTCCTGGGGACCCAGTACTTC.

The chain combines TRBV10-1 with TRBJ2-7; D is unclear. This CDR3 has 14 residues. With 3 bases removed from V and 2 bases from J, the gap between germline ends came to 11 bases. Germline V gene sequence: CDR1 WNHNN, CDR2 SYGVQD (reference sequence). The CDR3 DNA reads TGCGCCAGCAGTGAACCAGGCCACCCCTACGAGCAGTACTTC. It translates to CASSEPGHPYEQYF.

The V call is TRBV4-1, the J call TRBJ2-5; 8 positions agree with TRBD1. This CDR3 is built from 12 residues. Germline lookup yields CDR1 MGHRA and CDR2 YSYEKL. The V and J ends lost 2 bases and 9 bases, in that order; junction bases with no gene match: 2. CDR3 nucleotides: TGCGCCAGCAGCCAACCGACAGGGGCCCAGTACTTC. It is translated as CASSQPTGAQYF.

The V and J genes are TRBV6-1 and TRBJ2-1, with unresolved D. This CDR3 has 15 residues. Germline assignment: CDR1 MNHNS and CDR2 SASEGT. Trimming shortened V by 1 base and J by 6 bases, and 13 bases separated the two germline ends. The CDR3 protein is CASSEGLPLGNEQFF. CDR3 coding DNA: TGTGCCAGCAGTGAAGGGCTACCCCTCGGCAATGAGCAGTTCTTC.

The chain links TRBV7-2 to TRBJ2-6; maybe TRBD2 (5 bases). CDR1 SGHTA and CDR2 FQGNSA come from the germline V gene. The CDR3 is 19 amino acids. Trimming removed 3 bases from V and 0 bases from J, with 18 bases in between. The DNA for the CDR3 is TGTGCCAGCAGCTTGCCGCGGGCACGAGACCTCTCTGGGGCCAACGTCCTGACTTTC. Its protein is CASSLPRARDLSGANVLTF. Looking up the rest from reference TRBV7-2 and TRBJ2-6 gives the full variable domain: GAGVSQSPSNKVTEKGKDVELRCDPISGHTALYWYRQSLGQGLEFLIYFQGNSAPDKSGLPSDRFSAERTGGSVSTLTIQRTQQEDSAVYLCASSLPRARDLSGANVLTFGAGSRLTVL.

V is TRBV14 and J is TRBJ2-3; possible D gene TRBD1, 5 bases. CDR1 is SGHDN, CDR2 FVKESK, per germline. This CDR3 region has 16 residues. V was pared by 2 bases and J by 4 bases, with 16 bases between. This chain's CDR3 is CASSQIAGKRPDTQYF. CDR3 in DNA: TGTGCCAGCAGCCAAATTGCAGGGAAAAGACCAGATACGCAGTATTTT.

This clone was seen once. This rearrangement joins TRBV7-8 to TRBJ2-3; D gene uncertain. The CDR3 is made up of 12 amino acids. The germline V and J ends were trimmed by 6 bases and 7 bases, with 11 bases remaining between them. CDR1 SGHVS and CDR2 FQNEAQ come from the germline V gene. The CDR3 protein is CASSLTPYTQYF. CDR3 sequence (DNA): TGTGCCAGCAGTCTGACCCCATATACGCAGTATTTT.

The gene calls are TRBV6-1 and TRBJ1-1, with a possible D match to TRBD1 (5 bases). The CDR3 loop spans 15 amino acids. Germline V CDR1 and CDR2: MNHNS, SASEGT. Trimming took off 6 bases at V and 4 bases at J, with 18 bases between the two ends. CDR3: CASRSDSIGATEAFF. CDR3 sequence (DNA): TGTGCCAGCAGAAGTGATAGTATCGGGGCCACTGAAGCTTTCTTT.

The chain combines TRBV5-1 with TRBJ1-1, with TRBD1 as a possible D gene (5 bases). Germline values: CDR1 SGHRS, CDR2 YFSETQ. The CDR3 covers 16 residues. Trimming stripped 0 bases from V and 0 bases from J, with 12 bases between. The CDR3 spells CASSLGGRFMNTEAFF. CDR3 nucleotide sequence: TGCGCCAGCAGCTTGGGGGGGAGATTTATGAACACTGAAGCTTTCTTT.

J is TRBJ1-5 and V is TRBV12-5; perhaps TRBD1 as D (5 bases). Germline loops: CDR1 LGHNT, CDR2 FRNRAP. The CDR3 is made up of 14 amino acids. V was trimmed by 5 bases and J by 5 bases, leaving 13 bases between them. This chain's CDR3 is CASGLGGLHQPQHF. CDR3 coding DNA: TGTGCTAGTGGTCTTGGGGGATTACATCAGCCCCAGCATTTT.

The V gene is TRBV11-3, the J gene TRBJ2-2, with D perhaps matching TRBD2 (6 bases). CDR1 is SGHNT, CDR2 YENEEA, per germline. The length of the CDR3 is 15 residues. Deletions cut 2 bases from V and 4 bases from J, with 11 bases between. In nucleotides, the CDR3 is TGTGCCAGCAGCTTAACGTCGGGAGTCACCGGGGAGCTGTTTTTT. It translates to CASSLTSGVTGELFF. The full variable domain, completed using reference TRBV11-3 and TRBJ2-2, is EAGVVQSPRYKIIEKKQPVAFWCNPISGHNTLYWYLQNLGQGPELLIRYENEEAVDDSQLPKDRFSAERLKGVDSTLKIQPAELGDSAVYLCASSLTSGVTGELFFGEGSRLTVL.

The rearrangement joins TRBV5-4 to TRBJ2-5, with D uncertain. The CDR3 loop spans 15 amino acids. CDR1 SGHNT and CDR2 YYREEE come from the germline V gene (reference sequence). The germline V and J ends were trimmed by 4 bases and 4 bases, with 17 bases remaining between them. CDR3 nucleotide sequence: TGTGCCAGCAGCCCTCTCAGCGACGGGCGAGAGACCCAGTACTTC. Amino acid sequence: CASSPLSDGRETQYF.

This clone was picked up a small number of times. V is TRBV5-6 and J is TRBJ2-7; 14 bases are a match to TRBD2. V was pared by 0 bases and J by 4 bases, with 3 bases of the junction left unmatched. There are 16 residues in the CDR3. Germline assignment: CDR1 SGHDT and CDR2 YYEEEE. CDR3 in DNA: TGTGCCAGCAGCTTGGGACTAGCGGGGGGGCGATACGAGCAGTACTTC. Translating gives CASSLGLAGGRYEQYF.

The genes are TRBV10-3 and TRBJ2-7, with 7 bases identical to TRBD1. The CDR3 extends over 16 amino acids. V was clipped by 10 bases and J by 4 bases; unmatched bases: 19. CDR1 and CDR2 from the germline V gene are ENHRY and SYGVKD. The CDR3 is CATISRPGGYFYEQYF. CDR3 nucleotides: TGTGCCACCATAAGTCGCCCAGGGGGATACTTTTACGAGCAGTACTTC.

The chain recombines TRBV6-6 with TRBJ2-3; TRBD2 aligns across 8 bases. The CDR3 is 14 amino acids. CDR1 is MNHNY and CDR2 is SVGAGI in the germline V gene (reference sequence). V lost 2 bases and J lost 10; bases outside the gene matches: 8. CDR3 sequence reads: CASSYGREGDSQYF. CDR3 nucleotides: TGTGCCAGCAGTTACGGTCGGGAGGGTGACTCGCAGTATTTT.

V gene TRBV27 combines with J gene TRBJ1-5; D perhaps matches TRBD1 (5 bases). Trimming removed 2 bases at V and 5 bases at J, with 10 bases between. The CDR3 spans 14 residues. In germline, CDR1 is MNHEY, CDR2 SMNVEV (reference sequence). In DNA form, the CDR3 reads TGTGCCAGCAGTTTAAGCAGGGCGGATCAGCCCCAGCATTTT. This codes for CASSLSRADQPQHF.

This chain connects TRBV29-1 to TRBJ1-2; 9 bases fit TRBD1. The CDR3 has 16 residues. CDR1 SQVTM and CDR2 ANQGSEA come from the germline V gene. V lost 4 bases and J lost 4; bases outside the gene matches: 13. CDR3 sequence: CSVGSPQGASVYGYTF. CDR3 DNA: TGCAGCGTTGGGTCCCCACAGGGGGCGTCGGTCTATGGCTACACCTTC. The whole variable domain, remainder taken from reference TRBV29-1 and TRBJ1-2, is SAVISQKPSRDICQRGTSLTIQCQVDSQVTMMFWYRQQPGQSLTLIATANQGSEATYESGFVIDKFPISRPNLTFSTLTVSNMSPEDSSIYLCSVGSPQGASVYGYTFGSGTRLTVV.

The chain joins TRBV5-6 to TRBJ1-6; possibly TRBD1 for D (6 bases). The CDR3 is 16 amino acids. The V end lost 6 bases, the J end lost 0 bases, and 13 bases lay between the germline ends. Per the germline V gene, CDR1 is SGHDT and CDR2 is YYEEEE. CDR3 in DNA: TGTGCCAGCACCCGGGGGGGGCTCTCCTATAATTCACCCCTCCACTTT. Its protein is CASTRGGLSYNSPLHF. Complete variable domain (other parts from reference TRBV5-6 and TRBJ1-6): DAGVTQSPTHLIKTRGQQVTLRCSPKSGHDTVSWYQQALGQGPQFIFQYYEEEERQRGNFPDRFSGHQFPNYSSELNVNALLLGDSALYLCASTRGGLSYNSPLHFGNGTRLTVT.